This entry lists 23 T cell receptor beta chains sequenced from one sample in a study of blood T cells in healthy people across ages. The authors ran a second PCR of about 6 to 11 cycles using a sample-barcoded 5' primer and a J-beta primer mix. TCRdb analysed the 5' RACE reads with MiXCR anew, one entry per CDR3 protein. The sample gives over 1.5 million distinct CDR3 sequences, about 50% of which show up once; less than 2.5% is in the top ten. Sequences were obtained from blood. The receptors derive from a woman aged 40-49 years in good health.

V is TRBV12-3 or TRBV12-4 and J is TRBJ2-1, with 10 bases fitting TRBD2. The CDR3 has 15 residues. The junction had 12 bases not matched to a gene; V was cut back by 10 bases and J by 6 bases. This chain's CDR3 is CATKFRLAGVNEQFF. The CDR3 DNA follows: TGTGCCACTAAGTTTCGGCTAGCGGGGGTCAATGAGCAGTTCTTC.

This clonotype was seen a few times. CDR3 sequence reads: CASSGYGGHEQYF. The DNA for the CDR3 is TGTGCCAGCAGTGGGTATGGAGGGCACGAGCAGTACTTC. The V call is TRBV27, the J call TRBJ2-7; D perhaps matches TRBD2 (6 bases). CDR1 MNHEY and CDR2 SMNVEV come from the germline V gene (reference sequence). Trimming stripped 5 bases from V and 5 bases from J, with 13 bases between. This CDR3 region has 13 residues.

This clonotype appeared a few times. This chain links TRBV10-3 with TRBJ1-4; D remains unclear. The CDR3 has 14 amino acids. Looked up from germline, CDR1 is ENHRY and CDR2 is SYGVKD. Deletions cut 9 bases from V and 0 bases from J, with 11 bases between. CDR3: CAISPGATNEKLFF. For the CDR3, the DNA is TGTGCCATTTCCCCGGGTGCAACTAATGAAAAACTGTTTTTT.

This clonotype showed up just once. The J gene is TRBJ1-2, the V gene TRBV10-3; maybe TRBD1 (5 bases). This CDR3 region has 12 residues. Germline assignment: CDR1 ENHRY and CDR2 SYGVKD. Trimming left V 6 bases short and J 6 bases short, with 11 bases between. CDR3 protein: CAISDMGDGYTF. The CDR3 DNA reads as TGTGCCATCAGCGACATGGGGGATGGCTACACCTTC.

The rearrangement links TRBV27 to TRBJ2-3; 9 nucleotides agree with TRBD1. The CDR3 covers 14 residues. The V segment lost 7 bases and the J segment 6 bases; nucleotides outside the gene matches: 8. Per germline, CDR1 MNHEY and CDR2 SMNVEV (reference sequence). This CDR3 is CASISDRGADTQYF. Here the CDR3 DNA reads TGTGCCAGCATTTCCGACAGGGGGGCGGATACGCAGTATTTT.

The chain combines TRBV27 with TRBJ2-4, with D perhaps matching TRBD1 or TRBD2 (5 bases each). The germline V gene has CDR1 MNHEY and CDR2 SMNVEV (reference sequence). The V gene lost 4 bases and the J gene lost 13 bases, with 20 bases spanning the gap. CDR3 length equals 14 residues. The CDR3 nucleotides are TGTGCCAGCAGTTGGCAGGGACCCAATCAGGAGCAGTACTTC. Translated, it gives CASSWQGPNQEQYF.

In its sample, this clonotype was seen a few times. This chain connects TRBV24-1 to TRBJ1-4; D is uncertain. This CDR3 is built from 15 residues. V was clipped by 4 bases and J by 10 bases, with 18 bases between them. Germline CDR1 reads KGHDR; CDR2 reads SFDVKD. CDR3 amino acids: CATSDSGENEGKLFF. The DNA of the CDR3 is TGTGCCACCAGTGACTCGGGAGAAAACGAAGGAAAACTGTTTTTT.

This chain connects TRBV12-3 or TRBV12-4 to TRBJ1-4, with TRBD1 identical over 7 bases. This CDR3 region has 15 residues. Losses at the gene ends were 6 bases for V and 5 bases for J; bases not matched to a gene: 9. The chain's CDR3 is CASRFSGQWNEKLFF. The CDR3 DNA reads as TGTGCCAGCAGATTCTCGGGACAGTGGAATGAAAAACTGTTTTTT.

The chain couples TRBV7-9 to TRBJ1-2, with D hard to call. V was shortened by 2 bases and J by 5 bases, with 12 bases between the two germline ends. CDR3 length: 14 residues. Germline V gives CDR1 SEHNR, CDR2 FQNEAQ (reference sequence). The CDR3 DNA reads as TGTGCCAGCAGCTTACCGGCGACGGATTATGGCTACACCTTC. It specifies CASSLPATDYGYTF.

The V call is TRBV7-9, the J call TRBJ2-7; D is uncertain. The length of the CDR3 is 12 residues. CDR1 and CDR2 from the germline V gene are SEHNR and FQNEAQ (reference sequence). Trimming shortened V by 1 base and J by 7 bases, and 8 bases separated the two germline ends. The CDR3 DNA reads TGTGCCAGCAGCTTAGGTGAAGAAGAGCAGTACTTC. It encodes CASSLGEEEQYF.

The chain is built from TRBV10-3 and TRBJ2-1, with D tentatively TRBD2 (6 bases). The CDR3 spans 14 residues. Germline lookup yields CDR1 ENHRY and CDR2 SYGVKD. Between the trimmed V and J ends, which lost 10 bases and 3 bases, there was a span of 16 bases. CDR3 sequence reads: CATYSGGLYNEQFF. Here the CDR3 DNA reads TGTGCCACTTACTCCGGGGGACTCTACAATGAGCAGTTCTTC.

This clonotype was observed a handful of times. This sequence joins TRBV6-2 or TRBV6-3 and TRBJ2-5, with D uncertain. This CDR3 has 17 residues. Germline loops: CDR1 MNHEY, CDR2 SVGEGT. Trimming stripped 0 bases from V and 2 bases from J, with 16 bases between. The DNA of the CDR3 is TGTGCCAGCAGTTACTCGAAGTTCTCCTGGATACAAGAGACCCAGTACTTC. Translated, it gives CASSYSKFSWIQETQYF.

The chain employs TRBV20-1 and TRBJ2-2; TRBD2 matches at 7 bases. V lost 1 base to trimming and J lost 4 bases; unmatched junction nucleotides: 9. From germline, CDR1 is DFQATT and CDR2 SNEGSKA (reference sequence). The CDR3 has 16 residues. The CDR3 nucleotides are TGCAGTGCTAGAGGCGGCGGGGGAGAATTCACCGGGGAGCTGTTTTTT. As protein: CSARGGGGEFTGELFF.

Concerning this clonotype itself: This sequence may be a read error, since a much larger clone differs from it by one base. The genes are TRBV29-1 and TRBJ2-1; 9 bases map to TRBD2. Germline CDR1 is SQVTM and CDR2 is ANQGSEA. CDR3 length equals 18 residues. The CDR3 DNA reads TGCACCGCCTCGGGGAAGCGGGGGGACCGAGTTGGTTTGAATGAGCAGTTCTTC. It codes for CTASGKRGDRVGLNEQFF.

The chain has TRBV20-1 and TRBJ1-6, with D unresolved. V was cut by 3 bases and J by 0 bases, with 15 bases left in between. This CDR3 has 17 residues. Per germline, CDR1 DFQATT and CDR2 SNEGSKA (reference sequence). The CDR3 DNA reads as TGCAGTGCTAGTCAGGACCGTGAGAGCTCCTATAATTCACCCCTCCACTTT. This translates into CSASQDRESSYNSPLHF.

This clonotype was observed a single time. V is TRBV20-1 and J is TRBJ1-4; unclear D gene. Germline CDR1 DFQATT, CDR2 SNEGSKA (reference sequence). This CDR3 is 14 amino acids long. The V gene lost 3 bases and the J gene lost 0 bases, with 8 bases spanning the gap. The CDR3, as DNA: TGCAGTGCTAGTGCGAAAGCAACTAATGAAAAACTGTTTTTT. This translates into CSASAKATNEKLFF.

The rearrangement joins TRBV29-1 to TRBJ2-3; D not certain. This CDR3 spans 17 amino acids. Germline-derived CDR1 and CDR2 are SQVTM and ANQGSEA. V lost 6 bases to trimming and J lost 0 bases, with 22 bases between them. CDR3 bases: TGCAGCGTCGCCCGCCTGGGCGTCCTTACTAGCACAGATACGCAGTATTTT. This translates into CSVARLGVLTSTDTQYF.

This rearrangement joins TRBV20-1 to TRBJ2-5; TRBD1 agrees at 7 bases. Germline V gives CDR1 DFQATT, CDR2 SNEGSKA (reference sequence). The CDR3 runs 15 residues. The ends lost 6 bases at V and 11 bases at J; junction bases unmatched: 21. In nucleotides, the CDR3 is TGCAGTGCGGCTCCACAGGGGCCCTACTACAATGAGCAGTACTTC. Amino acids: CSAAPQGPYYNEQYF.

The gene calls are TRBV27 and TRBJ1-1; D is unclear. This CDR3 is built from 14 residues. The V gene's germline CDR1 is MNHEY and CDR2 SMNVEV (reference sequence). Trimming removed 3 bases from V and 1 base from J, with 9 bases in between. The CDR3 loop is CASSFRRQNTEAFF. DNA for the CDR3: TGTGCCAGCAGTTTCCGCCGGCAGAACACTGAAGCTTTCTTT.

The V and J genes are TRBV29-1 and TRBJ2-1; D assignment may be TRBD1 or TRBD2 (5 bases each). V was trimmed by 7 bases and J by 7 bases, leaving 23 bases between them. Germline V gene lookup returns CDR1 SQVTM and CDR2 ANQGSEA. The CDR3 extends over 15 amino acids. CDR3 region: CSGARGVASLNEQFF. The DNA of the CDR3 is TGCAGCGGAGCCAGAGGGGTAGCGTCCCTGAATGAGCAGTTCTTC.

The rearrangement links TRBV15 to TRBJ2-1; 8 bases map to TRBD2. The trim removed 3 bases at V and 2 bases at J, leaving 6 bases unmatched. This CDR3 has 16 residues. Germline-derived CDR1 and CDR2 are LNHNV and YYDKDF (reference sequence). The CDR3 nucleotides read TGTGCCACCAGCAGGTATAGCGGGACCGCCTACAATGAGCAGTTCTTC. Translation gives CATSRYSGTAYNEQFF.

V usage is TRBV6-2 or TRBV6-3 and J usage is TRBJ1-2, with D perhaps TRBD1 (5 bases). There are 14 residues in the CDR3. The germline gives CDR1 MNHEY, CDR2 SVGEGT. Trimming cost V 2 bases and J 0 bases, with 7 bases left between them. The CDR3 spells CASSYGGTNYGYTF. The CDR3 nucleotides read TGTGCCAGCAGTTACGGGGGGACTAACTATGGCTACACCTTC.

A few counts support this clonotype. V usage is TRBV7-2 and J usage is TRBJ2-7; TRBD2 matches at 13 bases. This CDR3 contains 17 residues. Germline trimming cut 1 base from V and 4 bases from J; bases unmatched to any gene: 7. Germline CDR1 is SGHTA and CDR2 is FQGNSA. This CDR3 reads CASSLVGSTSGGYEQYF. DNA of the CDR3: TGTGCCAGCAGCTTAGTGGGGTCGACTAGCGGGGGGTACGAGCAGTACTTC. The full variable domain, rest sourced from reference TRBV7-2 and TRBJ2-7, is GAGVSQSPSNKVTEKGKDVELRCDPISGHTALYWYRQSLGQGLEFLIYFQGNSAPDKSGLPSDRFSAERTGGSVSTLTIQRTQQEDSAVYLCASSLVGSTSGGYEQYFGPGTRLTVT.